These 13 T cell receptor beta chains came from one sample sequenced in a study of blood T cell repertoires in COVID-19. Repertoires were generated with immunoSEQ multiplex PCR, while TCRdb's copy carries only in-frame clones and drops some. The data contain about 240,000 clones, approximately 88% of them singletons. The sample was PBMCs or T cells enriched from blood (not recorded which). Every receptor here comes from a woman aged 30 to 39 with acute COVID-19.

The rearrangement links TRBV4-2 to TRBJ2-7; possibly TRBD1 for D (5 bases). Trimming stripped 0 bases from V and 4 bases from J, with 19 bases between. Germline V lookup: CDR1 LGHNA, CDR2 YNFKEQ. This CDR3 is 17 amino acids long. The CDR3 bases are TGTGCCAGCAGCCAAGAAGGCAGGGATGGTAGTTCATACGAGCAGTACTTC. Its protein is CASSQEGRDGSSYEQYF.

The V and J genes are TRBV2 and TRBJ2-5; a weak D match, TRBD1 (7 bases). This CDR3 comprises 13 residues. The V and J ends lost 2 bases and 4 bases respectively, with 8 bases between them. Per the germline V gene, CDR1 is SNHLY and CDR2 is FYNNEI. The DNA for the CDR3 is TGTGCCAGCAGTGAACAGGGGGGAGAGACCCAGTACTTC. Its protein product is CASSEQGGETQYF.

The rearrangement uses TRBV12-5 and TRBJ2-3; TRBD2 agrees at 12 bases. The V and J ends lost 5 bases and 7 bases, in that order; junction bases with no gene match: 10. CDR1 is LGHNT, CDR2 FRNRAP, per germline. This CDR3 has 16 amino acids. CDR3 loop: CASGLLAGGPEYTQYF. CDR3 nucleotides: TGTGCTAGTGGTCTGCTAGCGGGGGGGCCGGAATATACGCAGTATTTT. The full variable domain, completed using reference TRBV12-5 and TRBJ2-3, is DARVTQTPRHKVTEMGQEVTMRCQPILGHNTVFWYRQTMMQGLELLAYFRNRAPLDDSGMPKDRFSAEMPDATLATLKIQPSEPRDSAVYFCASGLLAGGPEYTQYFGPGTRLTVL.

This clone was observed at least ten times. The CDR3 DNA is TGTGCCAGCAGCTTCGACACCTCTGGAAACACCATATATTTT. It codes for CASSFDTSGNTIYF. The rearrangement uses TRBV7-8 and TRBJ1-3; D gene uncertain. V was clipped by 3 bases and J by 0 bases, with 6 bases between them. This CDR3 is built from 14 residues. In germline, CDR1 is SGHVS, CDR2 FQNEAQ.

The chain couples TRBV19 to TRBJ1-3; D call uncertain. In germline, CDR1 is LNHDA, CDR2 SQIVND (reference sequence). The ends were cut back, 2 bases at V and 0 bases at J, with 14 bases in the middle. The CDR3 spans 17 residues. The CDR3 DNA reads as TGTGCCAGTAGTATACTACGCGCTGCCGACTCTGGAAACACCATATATTTT. This sequence encodes CASSILRAADSGNTIYF.

The gene calls are TRBV11-3 and TRBJ2-7; TRBD1 agrees at 8 bases. The CDR3 length is 16 residues. V gave up 1 base and J gave up 4 bases; unmatched junction bases: 9. The germline V gene encodes CDR1 SGHNT and CDR2 YENEEA. CDR3 protein: CASSLVRAGGKYEQYF. CDR3 DNA: TGTGCCAGCAGCTTAGTCCGGGCAGGGGGCAAGTACGAGCAGTACTTC.

By share, this clone counts as medium-sized. The V call is TRBV10-1, the J call TRBJ1-2, with unresolved D. The CDR3 length is 13 residues. Germline assignment: CDR1 WNHNN and CDR2 SYGVQD (reference sequence). V lost 2 bases to trimming and J lost 9 bases, with 13 bases between them. The CDR3 protein is CASSEDRDGSYTF. CDR3 coding DNA: TGCGCCAGCAGTGAGGACCGGGATGGGAGCTACACCTTC.

The CDR3 loop reads CASSTGGREKLFF. In nucleotides, the CDR3 is TGTGCCAGCAGTACGGGGGGACGTGAAAAACTGTTTTTT. The chain carries TRBV28 and TRBJ1-4; D is possibly TRBD1 (5 bases). The V end lost 5 bases, the J end lost 7 bases, and 11 bases lay between the germline ends. CDR3 size: 13 residues. Looked up from germline, CDR1 is MDHEN and CDR2 is SYDVKM.

The chain combines TRBV7-2 with TRBJ2-5; 7 bases match TRBD2. This CDR3 region has 15 residues. With 4 bases clipped from V and 5 bases from J, the junction kept 10 bases outside the gene matches. Germline assignment: CDR1 SGHTA and CDR2 FQGNSA. CDR3 residues: CASSSEKTSSETQYF. For the CDR3, the DNA is TGTGCCAGCAGCTCGGAGAAGACTAGCTCTGAGACCCAGTACTTC.

This rearrangement joins TRBV28 to TRBJ1-2; 7 nucleotides line up with TRBD1. The CDR3 spans 16 residues. CDR1 MDHEN and CDR2 SYDVKM come from the germline V gene. V was clipped by 7 bases and J by 1 base; unmatched bases: 12. The CDR3 DNA is TGTGCCAGCACTTTTCCGGCACAGGGGCTTAACTATGGCTACACCTTC. Residues: CASTFPAQGLNYGYTF.

The count of this clone is one. The V gene is TRBV19, the J gene TRBJ1-5; TRBD1 is a possible D gene (6 bases). Deletions cut 2 bases from V and 7 bases from J, with 12 bases between. The germline V gene has CDR1 LNHDA and CDR2 SQIVND (reference sequence). This CDR3 spans 14 amino acids. The CDR3 DNA reads TGTGCCAGTAGTATACAGGGGCGTGAGCAGCCCCAGCATTTT. It translates to CASSIQGREQPQHF.

This chain joins TRBV5-1 and TRBJ2-7; 7 bases are a match to TRBD1. The CDR3 spans 15 residues. Per the germline V gene, CDR1 is SGHRS and CDR2 is YFSETQ. V lost 0 bases to trimming and J lost 5 bases; unmatched junction nucleotides: 8. The CDR3 is CASSLVGGVRNEQYF. The CDR3 DNA sequence: TGCGCCAGCAGCTTGGTAGGGGGCGTACGGAACGAGCAGTACTTC.

The V gene is TRBV5-1, the J gene TRBJ1-1; no firm D call. Looked up from germline, CDR1 is SGHRS and CDR2 is YFSETQ. The CDR3 covers 13 residues. The V end lost 1 base, the J end lost 1 base, and 5 bases lay between the germline ends. Here the CDR3 DNA reads TGCGCCAGCAGCTTGAACTGGAACACTGAAGCTTTCTTT. Its translation: CASSLNWNTEAFF.